This T cell receptor (beta chain) was profiled in a study of blood T cell repertoires in COVID-19. For the study at large: Whether acute or convalescent, the COVID-19 samples came from the United States, Italy and Spain. From T cells, B-cell-depleted T cells, or PBMCs came the material, which was cDNA or gDNA.

In the authors' methods: By means of reference gene primer amplification, nucleated cell counts were estimated. Profiled with immunoSEQ multiplex PCR; TCRdb holds only in-frame clones, not every one. That table is the source of V, J and clone size, and D and trimming were worked out from the DNA. The sample consists of some 380,000 clones, around 90% of them appearing once. Between the trimmed V and J ends, which lost 4 bases and 5 bases, there was a span of 15 bases. Germline loops: CDR1 ENHRY, CDR2 SYGVKD. There are 14 residues in the CDR3. This receptor was obtained from a man aged 18 to 30 with active or convalescent COVID-19. V usage is TRBV10-3 and J usage is TRBJ2-7; TRBD1 is a possible D gene (6 bases). The specimen was peripheral blood. Here the CDR3 DNA reads TGTGCCATCAGTGGATTACAGGGTCGGGACGAGCAGTACTTC. This encodes CAISGLQGRDEQYF.